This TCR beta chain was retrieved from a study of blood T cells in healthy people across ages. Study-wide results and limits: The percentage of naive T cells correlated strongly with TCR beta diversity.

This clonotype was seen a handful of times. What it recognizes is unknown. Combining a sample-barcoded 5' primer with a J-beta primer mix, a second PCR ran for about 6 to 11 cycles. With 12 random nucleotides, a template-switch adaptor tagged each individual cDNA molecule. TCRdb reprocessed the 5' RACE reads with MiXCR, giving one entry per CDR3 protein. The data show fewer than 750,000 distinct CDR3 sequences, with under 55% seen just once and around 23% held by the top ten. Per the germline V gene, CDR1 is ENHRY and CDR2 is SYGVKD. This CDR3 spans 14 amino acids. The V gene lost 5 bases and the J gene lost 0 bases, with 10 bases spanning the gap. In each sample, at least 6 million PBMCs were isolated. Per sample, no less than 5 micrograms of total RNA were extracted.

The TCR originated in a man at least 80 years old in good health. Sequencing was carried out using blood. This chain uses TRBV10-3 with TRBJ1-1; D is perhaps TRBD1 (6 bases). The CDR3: CAISPTGLNTEAFF. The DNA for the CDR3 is TGTGCCATCAGTCCTACAGGGTTGAACACTGAAGCTTTCTTT.